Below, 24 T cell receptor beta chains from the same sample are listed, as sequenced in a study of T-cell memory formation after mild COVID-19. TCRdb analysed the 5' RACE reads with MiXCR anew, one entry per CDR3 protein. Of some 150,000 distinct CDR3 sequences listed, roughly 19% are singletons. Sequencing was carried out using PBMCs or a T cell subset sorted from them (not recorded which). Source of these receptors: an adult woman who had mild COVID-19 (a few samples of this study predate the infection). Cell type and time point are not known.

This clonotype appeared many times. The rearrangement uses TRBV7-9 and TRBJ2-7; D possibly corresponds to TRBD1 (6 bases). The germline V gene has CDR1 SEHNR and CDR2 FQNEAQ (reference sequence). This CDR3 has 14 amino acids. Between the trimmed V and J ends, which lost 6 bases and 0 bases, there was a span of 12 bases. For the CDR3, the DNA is TGTGCCAGCAGACTCGGACAGAACTCCTACGAGCAGTACTTC. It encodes CASRLGQNSYEQYF. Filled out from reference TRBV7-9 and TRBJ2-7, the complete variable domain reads DTGVSQNPRHKITKRGQNVTFRCDPISEHNRLYWYRQTLGQGPEFLTYFQNEAQLEKSRLLSDRFSAERPKGSFSTLEIQRTEQGDSAMYLCASRLGQNSYEQYFGPGTRLTVT.

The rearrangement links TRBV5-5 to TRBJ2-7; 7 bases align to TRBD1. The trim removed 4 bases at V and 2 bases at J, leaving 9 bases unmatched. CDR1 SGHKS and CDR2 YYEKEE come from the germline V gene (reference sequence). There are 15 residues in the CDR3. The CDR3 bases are TGTGCCAGCAGCCACCACCGGGACAGTACCTACGAGCAGTACTTC. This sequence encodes CASSHHRDSTYEQYF. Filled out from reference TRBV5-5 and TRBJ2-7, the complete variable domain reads DAGVTQSPTHLIKTRGQQVTLRCSPISGHKSVSWYQQVLGQGPQFIFQYYEKEERGRGNFPDRFSARQFPNYSSELNVNALLLGDSALYLCASSHHRDSTYEQYFGPGTRLTVT.

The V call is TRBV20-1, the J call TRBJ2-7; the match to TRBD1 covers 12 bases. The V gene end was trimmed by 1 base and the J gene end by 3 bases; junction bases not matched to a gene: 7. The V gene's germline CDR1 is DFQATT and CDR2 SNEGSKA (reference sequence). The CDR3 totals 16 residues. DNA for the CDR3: TGCAGTGCTAGAGGAACCCGGGACAGGGGGCTCTACGAGCAGTACTTC. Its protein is CSARGTRDRGLYEQYF.

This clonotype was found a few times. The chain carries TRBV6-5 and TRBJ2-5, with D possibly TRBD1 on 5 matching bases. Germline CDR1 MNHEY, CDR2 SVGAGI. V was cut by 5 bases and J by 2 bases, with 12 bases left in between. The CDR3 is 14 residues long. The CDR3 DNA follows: TGTGCCAGCAGTCAAGGGGCACTTCAAGAGACCCAGTACTTC. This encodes CASSQGALQETQYF.

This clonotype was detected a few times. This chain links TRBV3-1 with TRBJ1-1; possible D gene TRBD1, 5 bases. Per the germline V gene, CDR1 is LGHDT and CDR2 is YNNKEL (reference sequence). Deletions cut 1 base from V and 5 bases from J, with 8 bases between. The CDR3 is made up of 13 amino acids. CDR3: CASSQVRGTEAFF. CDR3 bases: TGTGCCAGCAGCCAAGTTCGGGGGACTGAAGCTTTCTTT. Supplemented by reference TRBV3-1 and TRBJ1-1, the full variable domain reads DTAVSQTPKYLVTQMGNDKSIKCEQNLGHDTMYWYKQDSKKFLKIMFSYNNKELIINETVPNRFSPKSPDKAHLNLHINSLELGDSAVYFCASSQVRGTEAFFGQGTRLTVV.

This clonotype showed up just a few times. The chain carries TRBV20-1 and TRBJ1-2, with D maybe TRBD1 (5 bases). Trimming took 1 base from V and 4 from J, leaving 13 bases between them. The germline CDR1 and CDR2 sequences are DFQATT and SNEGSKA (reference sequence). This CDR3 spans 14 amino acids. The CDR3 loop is CSARVSAGPYGYTF. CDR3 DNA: TGCAGTGCTAGAGTTTCTGCAGGGCCCTATGGCTACACCTTC.

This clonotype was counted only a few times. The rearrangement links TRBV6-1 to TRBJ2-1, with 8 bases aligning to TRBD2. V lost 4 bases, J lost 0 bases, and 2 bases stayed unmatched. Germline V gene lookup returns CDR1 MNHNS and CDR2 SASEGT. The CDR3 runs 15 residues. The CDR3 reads CASSVAGSSYNEQFF. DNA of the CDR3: TGTGCCAGCAGTGTAGCGGGAAGCTCCTACAATGAGCAGTTCTTC.

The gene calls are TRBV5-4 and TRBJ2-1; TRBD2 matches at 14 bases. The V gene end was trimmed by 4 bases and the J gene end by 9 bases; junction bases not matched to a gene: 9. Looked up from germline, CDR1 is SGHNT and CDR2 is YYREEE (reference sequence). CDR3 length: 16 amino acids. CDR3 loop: CASSHGLAGGRSEQFF. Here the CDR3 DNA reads TGTGCCAGCAGCCATGGACTAGCGGGAGGAAGGAGTGAGCAGTTCTTC.

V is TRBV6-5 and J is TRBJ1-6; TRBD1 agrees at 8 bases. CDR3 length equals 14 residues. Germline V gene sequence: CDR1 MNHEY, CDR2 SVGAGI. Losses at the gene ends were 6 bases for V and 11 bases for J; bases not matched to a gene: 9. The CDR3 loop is CASSLRDRQPPLHF. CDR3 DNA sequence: TGTGCCAGCAGCCTCCGGGACAGGCAACCACCCCTCCACTTT.

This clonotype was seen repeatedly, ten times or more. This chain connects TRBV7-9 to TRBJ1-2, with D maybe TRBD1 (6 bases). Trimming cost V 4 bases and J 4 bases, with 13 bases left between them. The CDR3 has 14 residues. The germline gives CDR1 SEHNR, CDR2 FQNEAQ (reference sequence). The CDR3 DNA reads TGTGCCAGCAGCTCTTGGACAGACCTCTATGGCTACACCTTC. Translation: CASSSWTDLYGYTF. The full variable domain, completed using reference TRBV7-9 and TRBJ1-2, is DTGVSQNPRHKITKRGQNVTFRCDPISEHNRLYWYRQTLGQGPEFLTYFQNEAQLEKSRLLSDRFSAERPKGSFSTLEIQRTEQGDSAMYLCASSSWTDLYGYTFGSGTRLTVV.

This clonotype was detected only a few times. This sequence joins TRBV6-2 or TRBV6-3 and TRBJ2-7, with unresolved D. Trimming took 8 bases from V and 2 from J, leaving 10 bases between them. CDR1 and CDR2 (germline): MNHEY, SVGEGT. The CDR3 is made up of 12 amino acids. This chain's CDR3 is CASRKSAYEQYF. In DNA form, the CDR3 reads TGTGCCAGCCGGAAAAGCGCCTACGAGCAGTACTTC.

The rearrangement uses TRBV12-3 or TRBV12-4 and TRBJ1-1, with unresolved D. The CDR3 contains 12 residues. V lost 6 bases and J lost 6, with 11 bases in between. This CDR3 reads CASSPPSAEAFF. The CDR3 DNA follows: TGTGCCAGCAGCCCTCCCAGCGCTGAAGCTTTCTTT.

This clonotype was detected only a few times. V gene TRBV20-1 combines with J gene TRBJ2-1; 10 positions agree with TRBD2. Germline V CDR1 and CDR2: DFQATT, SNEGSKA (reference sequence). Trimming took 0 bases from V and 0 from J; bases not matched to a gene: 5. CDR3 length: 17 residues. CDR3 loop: CSARDSSGRISYNEQFF. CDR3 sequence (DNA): TGCAGTGCTAGAGATTCTAGCGGGAGAATCTCCTACAATGAGCAGTTCTTC.

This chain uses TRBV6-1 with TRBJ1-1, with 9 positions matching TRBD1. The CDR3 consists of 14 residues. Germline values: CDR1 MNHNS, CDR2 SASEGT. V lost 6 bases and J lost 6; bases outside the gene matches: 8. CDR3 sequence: CASRPGQGIPEAFF. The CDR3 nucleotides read TGTGCCAGCAGGCCGGGACAGGGAATACCTGAAGCTTTCTTT.

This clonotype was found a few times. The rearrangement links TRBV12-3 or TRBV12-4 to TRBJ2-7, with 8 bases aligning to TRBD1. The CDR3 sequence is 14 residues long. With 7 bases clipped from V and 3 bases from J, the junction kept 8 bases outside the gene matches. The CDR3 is CASNLQGGGYEQYF. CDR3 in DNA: TGTGCCAGCAACCTACAGGGGGGTGGCTACGAGCAGTACTTC.

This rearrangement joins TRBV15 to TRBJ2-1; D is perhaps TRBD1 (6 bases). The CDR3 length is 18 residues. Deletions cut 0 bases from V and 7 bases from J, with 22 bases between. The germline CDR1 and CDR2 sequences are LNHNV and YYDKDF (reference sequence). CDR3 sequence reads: CATSREGSWAGARNEQFF. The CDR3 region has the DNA TGTGCCACCAGCAGAGAAGGATCGTGGGCAGGGGCCCGTAATGAGCAGTTCTTC.

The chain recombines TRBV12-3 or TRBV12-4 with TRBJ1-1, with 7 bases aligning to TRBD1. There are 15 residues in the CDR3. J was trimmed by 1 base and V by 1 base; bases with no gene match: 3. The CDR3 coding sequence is TGTGCCAGCAGTTTAGGGGGGACAGAGAACACTGAAGCTTTCTTT. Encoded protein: CASSLGGTENTEAFF.

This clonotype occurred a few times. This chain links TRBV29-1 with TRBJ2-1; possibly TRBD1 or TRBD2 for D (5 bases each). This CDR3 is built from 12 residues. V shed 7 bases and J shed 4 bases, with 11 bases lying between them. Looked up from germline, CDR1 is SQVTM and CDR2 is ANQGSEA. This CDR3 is CSAGDPYNEQFF. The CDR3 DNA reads TGCAGCGCCGGGGACCCATACAATGAGCAGTTCTTC.

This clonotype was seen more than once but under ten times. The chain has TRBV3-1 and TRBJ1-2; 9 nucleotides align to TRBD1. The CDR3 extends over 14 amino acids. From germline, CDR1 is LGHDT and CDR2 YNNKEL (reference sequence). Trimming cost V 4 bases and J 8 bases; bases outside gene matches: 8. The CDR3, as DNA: TGTGCCAGCAGCCCACAACAGGGGGCAGGAGGCTACACCTTC. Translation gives CASSPQQGAGGYTF.

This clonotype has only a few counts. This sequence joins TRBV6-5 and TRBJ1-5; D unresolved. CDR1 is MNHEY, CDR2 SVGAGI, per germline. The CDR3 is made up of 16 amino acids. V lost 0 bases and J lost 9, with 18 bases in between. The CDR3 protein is CASSYSPVANGPPQHF. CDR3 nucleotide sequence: TGTGCCAGCAGTTACTCACCGGTCGCTAACGGGCCGCCCCAGCATTTT.

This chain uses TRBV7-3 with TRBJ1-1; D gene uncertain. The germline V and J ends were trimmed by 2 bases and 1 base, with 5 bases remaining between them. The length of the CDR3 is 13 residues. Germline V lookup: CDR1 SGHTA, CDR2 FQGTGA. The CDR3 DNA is TGTGCCAGCAGCTTAGAGAGGAACACTGAAGCTTTCTTT. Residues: CASSLERNTEAFF.

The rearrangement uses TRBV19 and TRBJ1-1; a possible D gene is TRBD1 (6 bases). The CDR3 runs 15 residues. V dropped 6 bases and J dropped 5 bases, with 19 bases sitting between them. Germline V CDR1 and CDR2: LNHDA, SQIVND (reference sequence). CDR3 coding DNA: TGTGCCAGTAGCCGAGGATGGGGGGGCGTTACTGAAGCTTTCTTT. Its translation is CASSRGWGGVTEAFF.

The CDR3: CAYNILTDTQYF. The CDR3, as DNA: TGTGCCTACAACATCCTCACAGATACGCAGTATTTT. The chain links TRBV7-9 to TRBJ2-3, with D unresolved. CDR3 length equals 12 residues. CDR1 and CDR2 (germline): SEHNR, FQNEAQ (reference sequence). V was shortened by 11 bases and J by 2 bases, with 11 bases between the two germline ends.

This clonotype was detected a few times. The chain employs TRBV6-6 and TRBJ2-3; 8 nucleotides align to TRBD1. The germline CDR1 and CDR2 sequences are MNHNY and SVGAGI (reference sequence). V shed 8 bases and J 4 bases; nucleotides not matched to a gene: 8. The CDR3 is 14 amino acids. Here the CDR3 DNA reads TGTGCCAGCCGACGGGACAGGTCCCCAGATACGCAGTATTTT. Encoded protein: CASRRDRSPDTQYF.